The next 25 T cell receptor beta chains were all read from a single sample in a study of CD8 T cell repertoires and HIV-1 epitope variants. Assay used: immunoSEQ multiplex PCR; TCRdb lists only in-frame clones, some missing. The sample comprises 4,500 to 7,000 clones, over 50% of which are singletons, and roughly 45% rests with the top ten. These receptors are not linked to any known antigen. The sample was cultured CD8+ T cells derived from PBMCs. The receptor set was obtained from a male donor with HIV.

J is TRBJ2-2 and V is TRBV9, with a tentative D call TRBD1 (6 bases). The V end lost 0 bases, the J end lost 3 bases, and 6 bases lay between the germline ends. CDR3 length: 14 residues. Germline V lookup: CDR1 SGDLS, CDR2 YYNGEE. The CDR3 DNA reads TGTGCCAGCAGCGTAGGGACAGACACCGGGGAGCTGTTTTTT. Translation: CASSVGTDTGELFF.

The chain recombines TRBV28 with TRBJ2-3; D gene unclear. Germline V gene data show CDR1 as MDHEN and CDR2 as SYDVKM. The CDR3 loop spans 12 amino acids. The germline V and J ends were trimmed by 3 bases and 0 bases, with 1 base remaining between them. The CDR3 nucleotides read TGTGCCAGCAGTTTCAGCACAGATACGCAGTATTTT. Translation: CASSFSTDTQYF.

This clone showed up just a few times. The CDR3: CASSRTGDTEAFF. The CDR3 DNA is TGTGCCAGCAGTCGGACAGGGGACACTGAAGCTTTCTTT. This chain connects TRBV5-5 to TRBJ1-1; 9 bases match TRBD1. The CDR3 is 13 amino acids. CDR1 and CDR2 (germline): SGHKS, YYEKEE (reference sequence). J lost 3 bases, V lost 5 bases, and 2 bases had no gene match. The variable domain in full, with the rest retrieved from reference TRBV5-5 and TRBJ1-1, is DAGVTQSPTHLIKTRGQQVTLRCSPISGHKSVSWYQQVLGQGPQFIFQYYEKEERGRGNFPDRFSARQFPNYSSELNVNALLLGDSALYLCASSRTGDTEAFFGQGTRLTVV.

The CDR3, as DNA: TGTGCCAGCAGTTATAACATGGGACAGGGGGTATCTGGCTACACCTTC. Residues: CASSYNMGQGVSGYTF. The chain recombines TRBV6-5 with TRBJ1-2; 11 bases agree with TRBD1. The CDR3 consists of 16 residues. V shed 3 bases, J shed 7 bases, and the junction held 10 bases outside the gene matches. Germline assignment: CDR1 MNHEY and CDR2 SVGAGI.

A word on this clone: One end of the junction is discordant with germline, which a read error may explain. CDR3 protein: CASSDRESLNEQFF. The CDR3 DNA reads as TGCGCCAGCTCGGACAGGGAATCCCTAAATGAGCAGTTCTTC. This chain links TRBV6-5 with TRBJ2-1; TRBD1 aligns across 8 bases. This CDR3 contains 14 residues. The germline gives CDR1 MNHEY, CDR2 SVGAGI.

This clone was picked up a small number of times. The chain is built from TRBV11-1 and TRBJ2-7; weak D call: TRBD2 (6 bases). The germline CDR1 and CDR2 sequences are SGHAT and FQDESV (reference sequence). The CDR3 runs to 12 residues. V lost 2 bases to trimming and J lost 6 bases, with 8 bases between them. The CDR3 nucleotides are TGTGCCAGCAGCTTACGAGCGGGCGAGCAGTACTTC. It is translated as CASSLRAGEQYF.

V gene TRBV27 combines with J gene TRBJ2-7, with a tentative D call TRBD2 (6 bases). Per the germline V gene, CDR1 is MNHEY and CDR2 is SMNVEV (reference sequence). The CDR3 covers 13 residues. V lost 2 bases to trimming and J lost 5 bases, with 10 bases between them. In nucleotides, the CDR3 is TGTGCCAGCAGTTTAAGTGGAGGGGACGAGCAGTACTTC. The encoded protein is CASSLSGGDEQYF.

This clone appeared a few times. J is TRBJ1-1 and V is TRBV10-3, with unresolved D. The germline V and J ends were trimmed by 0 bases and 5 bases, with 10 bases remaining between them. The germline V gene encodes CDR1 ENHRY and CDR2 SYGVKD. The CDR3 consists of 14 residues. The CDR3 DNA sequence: TGTGCCATCAGTGAGTCGGTTTCGGGTACTGAAGCTTTCTTT. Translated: CAISESVSGTEAFF.

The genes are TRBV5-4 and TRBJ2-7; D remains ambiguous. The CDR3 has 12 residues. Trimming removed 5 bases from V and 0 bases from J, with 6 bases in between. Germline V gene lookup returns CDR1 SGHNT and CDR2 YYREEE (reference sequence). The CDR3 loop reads CASSLASYEQYF. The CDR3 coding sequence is TGTGCCAGCAGTCTGGCCTCCTACGAGCAGTACTTC.

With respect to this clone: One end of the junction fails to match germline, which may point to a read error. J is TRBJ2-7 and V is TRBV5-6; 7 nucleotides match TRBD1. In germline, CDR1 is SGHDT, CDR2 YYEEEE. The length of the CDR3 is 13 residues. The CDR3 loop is CASSTGTVSHEAF. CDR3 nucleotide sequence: TGTGCCAGCAGCACCGGGACAGTATCTCACGAGGCCTTC.

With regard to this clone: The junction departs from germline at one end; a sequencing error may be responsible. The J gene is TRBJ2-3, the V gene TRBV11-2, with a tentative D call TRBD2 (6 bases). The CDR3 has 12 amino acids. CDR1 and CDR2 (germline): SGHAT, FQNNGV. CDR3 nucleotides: TGTGCCACCAGCGCGGGGAGAGATACGCAGTATTTT. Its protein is CATSAGRDTQYF.

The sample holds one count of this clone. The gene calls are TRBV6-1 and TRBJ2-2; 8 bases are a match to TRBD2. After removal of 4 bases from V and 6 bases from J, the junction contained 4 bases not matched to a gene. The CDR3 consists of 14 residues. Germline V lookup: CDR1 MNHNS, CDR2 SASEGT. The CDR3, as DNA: TGTGCCAGCAGTGTCGGGAGGGTGGCCGGGGAGCTGTTTTTT. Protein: CASSVGRVAGELFF.

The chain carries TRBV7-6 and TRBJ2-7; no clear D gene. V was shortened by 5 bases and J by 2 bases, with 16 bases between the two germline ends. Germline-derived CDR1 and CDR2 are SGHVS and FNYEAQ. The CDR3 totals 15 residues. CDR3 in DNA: TGTGCCAGCAGCCCCGGGCTTAGGGATACCTACGAGCAGTACTTC. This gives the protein CASSPGLRDTYEQYF.

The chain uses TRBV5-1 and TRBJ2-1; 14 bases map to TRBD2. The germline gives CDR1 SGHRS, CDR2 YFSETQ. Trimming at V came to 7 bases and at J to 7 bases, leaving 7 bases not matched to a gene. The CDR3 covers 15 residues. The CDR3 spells CASYLTSGGGNEQFF. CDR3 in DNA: TGCGCCAGCTATTTGACTAGCGGGGGGGGAAATGAGCAGTTCTTC.

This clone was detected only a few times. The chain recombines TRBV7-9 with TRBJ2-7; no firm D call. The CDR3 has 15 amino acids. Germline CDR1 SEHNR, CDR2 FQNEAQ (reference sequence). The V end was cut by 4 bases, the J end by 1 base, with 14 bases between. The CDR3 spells CASSSTLSRSYEQYF. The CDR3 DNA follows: TGTGCCAGCAGCTCGACTCTATCAAGGTCCTACGAGCAGTACTTC. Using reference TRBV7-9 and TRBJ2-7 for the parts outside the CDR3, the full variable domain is DTGVSQNPRHKITKRGQNVTFRCDPISEHNRLYWYRQTLGQGPEFLTYFQNEAQLEKSRLLSDRFSAERPKGSFSTLEIQRTEQGDSAMYLCASSSTLSRSYEQYFGPGTRLTVT.

As DNA, the CDR3 is TGTGCCAGTAGTACTTTAGCGGGAGCCGGCAATGAGCAGTTCTTC. It specifies CASSTLAGAGNEQFF. The genes are TRBV19 and TRBJ2-1; 9 bases fit TRBD2. The V and J ends lost 4 bases and 6 bases, in that order; junction bases with no gene match: 7. The CDR3 length is 15 residues. The germline V gene has CDR1 LNHDA and CDR2 SQIVND (reference sequence).

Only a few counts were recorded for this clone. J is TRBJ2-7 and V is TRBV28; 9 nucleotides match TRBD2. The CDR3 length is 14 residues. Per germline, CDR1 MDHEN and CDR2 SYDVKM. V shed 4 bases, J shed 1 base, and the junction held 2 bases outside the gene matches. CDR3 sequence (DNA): TGTGCCAGCAGTTGGACTAGCGCGTCCTACGAGCAGTACTTC. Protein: CASSWTSASYEQYF.

The CDR3 sequence: CASSYSLGDYGYTF. The CDR3 DNA reads TGTGCCAGCAGTTACTCGCTTGGGGACTATGGCTACACCTTC. The gene calls are TRBV6-5 and TRBJ1-2; D remains ambiguous. Germline-derived CDR1 and CDR2 are MNHEY and SVGAGI. V lost 0 bases and J lost 3, with 8 bases in between. The CDR3 consists of 14 residues.

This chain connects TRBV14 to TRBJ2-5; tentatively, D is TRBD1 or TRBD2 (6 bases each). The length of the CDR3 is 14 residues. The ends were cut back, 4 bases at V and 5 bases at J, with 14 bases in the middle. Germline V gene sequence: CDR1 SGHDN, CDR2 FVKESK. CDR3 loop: CASSPWGAEETQYF. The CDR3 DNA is TGTGCCAGCAGCCCCTGGGGGGCGGAGGAGACCCAGTACTTC. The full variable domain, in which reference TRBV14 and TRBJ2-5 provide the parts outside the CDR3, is EAGVTQFPSHSVIEKGQTVTLRCDPISGHDNLYWYRRVMGKEIKFLLHFVKESKQDESGMPNNRFLAERTGGTYSTLKVQPAELEDSGVYFCASSPWGAEETQYFGPGTRLLVL.

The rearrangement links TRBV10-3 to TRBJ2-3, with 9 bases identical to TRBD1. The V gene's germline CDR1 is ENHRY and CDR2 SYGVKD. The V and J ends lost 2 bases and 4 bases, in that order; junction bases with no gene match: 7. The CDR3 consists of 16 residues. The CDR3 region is CAISEPTGGAADTQYF. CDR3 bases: TGTGCCATCAGTGAGCCCACAGGGGGCGCGGCAGATACGCAGTATTTT.

CDR3: CASREGLNTEAFF. In nucleotides, the CDR3 is TGTGCCAGCCGCGAGGGCCTGAACACTGAAGCTTTCTTT. This chain links TRBV7-8 with TRBJ1-1, with no clear D. The CDR3 totals 13 residues. CDR1 and CDR2 from the germline V gene are SGHVS and FQNEAQ. Trimming pared 8 bases from V and 0 bases from J, leaving 10 bases between.

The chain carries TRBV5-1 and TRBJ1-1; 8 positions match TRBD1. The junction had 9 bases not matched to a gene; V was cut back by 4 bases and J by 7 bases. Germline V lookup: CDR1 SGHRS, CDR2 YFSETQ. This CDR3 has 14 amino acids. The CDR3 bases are TGCGCCAGCAGCCCTCGACAGGGGACGGGTGAAGCTTTCTTT. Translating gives CASSPRQGTGEAFF.

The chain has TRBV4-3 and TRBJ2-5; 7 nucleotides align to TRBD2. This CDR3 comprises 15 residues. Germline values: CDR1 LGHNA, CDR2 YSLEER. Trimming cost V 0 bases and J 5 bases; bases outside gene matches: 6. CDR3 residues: CASSQEGEGEETQYF. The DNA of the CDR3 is TGCGCCAGCAGCCAAGAGGGGGAGGGAGAGGAGACCCAGTACTTC.

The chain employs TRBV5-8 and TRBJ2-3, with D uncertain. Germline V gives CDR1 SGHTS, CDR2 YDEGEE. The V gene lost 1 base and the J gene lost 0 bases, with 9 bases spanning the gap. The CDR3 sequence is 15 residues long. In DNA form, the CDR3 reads TGTGCCAGCAGCTTGTATGGGGATAGCACAGATACGCAGTATTTT. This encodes CASSLYGDSTDTQYF.

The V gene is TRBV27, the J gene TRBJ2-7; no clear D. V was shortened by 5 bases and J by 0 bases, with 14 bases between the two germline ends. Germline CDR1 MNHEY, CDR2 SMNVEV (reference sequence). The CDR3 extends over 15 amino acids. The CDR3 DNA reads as TGTGCCAGCAGTCCCCCCGAGAAGGCCTCCTACGAGCAGTACTTC. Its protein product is CASSPPEKASYEQYF.